This T cell receptor (beta chain) is from a study of shared clonotypes between healthy human individuals. Study context: Each donor's CD8 memory used one plate, CD8 naive two, each CD4 subset three.

Clones were sequenced by immunoSEQ multiplex PCR, and TCRdb holds only the in-frame ones, with some missing. The repertoire includes roughly 680,000 clones, over 55% of them detected once, and approximately 2% sits in the top ten. Study-level results: Clonotype sharing across a few donors was observed for around 4.5% of naive CD4 clonotypes.

As for this clone: Its antigen remains unknown.

The CDR3 contains 12 residues. Germline V CDR1 and CDR2: SGHNT, YYREEE (reference sequence). V lost 5 bases and J 8 bases, leaving 13 bases between the germline ends. Specimen: memory CD4+ T cells sorted from blood. Subset: CD45RA-negative fraction. The rearrangement uses TRBV5-4 and TRBJ1-1; a weak D match, TRBD1 (6 bases). The clonotype originates from a woman under 40 in good health. CDR3 amino acids: CASRSTGPEAFF. Here the CDR3 DNA reads TGTGCCAGCAGATCCACAGGGCCCGAAGCTTTCTTT. The full variable domain, its missing parts supplied by reference TRBV5-4 and TRBJ1-1, is ETGVTQSPTHLIKTRGQQVTLRCSSQSGHNTVSWYQQALGQGPQFIFQYYREEENGRGNFPPRFSGLQFPNYSSELNVNALELDDSALYLCASRSTGPEAFFGQGTRLTVV.